The 9 T cell receptor beta chains presented below share a single source sample, sequenced in a study of CD8+ T cells in alopecia areata. Treatment: oral pan-JAK inhibitor, 5-10 mg twice daily. Alopecia areata patients provided lesional scalp punch biopsies and peripheral blood, both collected for the study. As the sequencing template, cDNA was produced by extracting RNA and reverse transcribing it. The protocol was immunoSEQ multiplex PCR, while the TCRdb copy is restricted to in-frame clones and leaves out a portion. This sample has around 21,000 clones; 50% to 60% occur once, and the top ten carry approximately 8%. Sequenced here: skin, sampled at week 4, from a patient treated with tofacitinib. The receptor set was obtained from a human donor with alopecia areata.

This clone turned up a few times. The rearrangement joins TRBV7-2 to TRBJ1-1; 8 nucleotides line up with TRBD1. This CDR3 comprises 13 residues. Germline V gives CDR1 SGHTA, CDR2 FQGNSA. Trimming at V came to 6 bases and at J to 3 bases, leaving 3 bases not matched to a gene. DNA of the CDR3: TGTGCCAGCAGGCTGACAGGGGACACTGAAGCTTTCTTT. Translating it yields CASRLTGDTEAFF.

The chain carries TRBV5-4 and TRBJ2-5; weak D call: TRBD2 (6 bases). Germline CDR1 reads SGHNT; CDR2 reads YYREEE (reference sequence). V gave up 4 bases and J gave up 5 bases, with 18 bases separating them. The CDR3 has 15 residues. CDR3 nucleotide sequence: TGTGCCAGCAGCCAAGTAAAAGGGGCGGGGGAGACCCAGTACTTC. It specifies CASSQVKGAGETQYF.

In this sample, this clone turned up once. The V call is TRBV4-1, the J call TRBJ1-6; 8 nucleotides match TRBD1. Germline V CDR1 and CDR2: MGHRA, YSYEKL. This CDR3 comprises 14 residues. V shed 2 bases, J shed 10 bases, and the junction held 4 bases outside the gene matches. CDR3 amino acids: CASSQPGGRSPLHF. In nucleotides, the CDR3 is TGCGCCAGCAGCCAACCAGGGGGCCGCTCACCCCTCCACTTT.

In its sample, this clone was seen a few times. The V gene is TRBV11-2, the J gene TRBJ2-2, with 7 positions matching TRBD1. The CDR3 covers 13 residues. The germline V gene has CDR1 SGHAT and CDR2 FQNNGV. V lost 4 bases and J lost 5; bases outside the gene matches: 1. CDR3 region: CASSSGGTGELFF. The CDR3 region has the DNA TGTGCCAGCAGCTCAGGGGGAACCGGGGAGCTGTTTTTT.

V and J are TRBV5-4 and TRBJ2-3, with a tentative D call TRBD1 (5 bases). Per the germline V gene, CDR1 is SGHNT and CDR2 is YYREEE (reference sequence). This CDR3 is built from 15 residues. Trimming shortened V by 0 bases and J by 1 base, and 9 bases separated the two germline ends. In DNA, the CDR3 is TGTGCCAGCAGCTTGGCAGGGCTTGGCACAGATACGCAGTATTTT. This translates into CASSLAGLGTDTQYF.

This clone was observed a single time. The chain links TRBV5-1 to TRBJ1-1; D is unresolved. V lost 0 bases, J lost 11 bases, and 11 bases lay in between. Germline V gene data show CDR1 as SGHRS and CDR2 as YFSETQ. The CDR3 has 12 residues. The DNA of the CDR3 is TGCGCCAGCAGCTTGGACAAAGTAGCGGCTTTCTTT. This encodes CASSLDKVAAFF. The full variable domain, its missing parts supplied by reference TRBV5-1 and TRBJ1-1, is KAGVTQTPRYLIKTRGQQVTLSCSPISGHRSVSWYQQTPGQGLQFLFEYFSETQRNKGNFPGRFSGRQFSNSRSEMNVSTLELGDSALYLCASSLDKVAAFFGQGTRLTVV.

The chain joins TRBV7-2 to TRBJ2-7; 12 positions agree with TRBD2. There are 15 residues in the CDR3. Per germline, CDR1 SGHTA and CDR2 FQGNSA. V lost 5 bases, J lost 7 bases, and 9 bases stayed unmatched. CDR3 in amino acids: CASSRASGGAGEQYF. The CDR3 DNA reads TGTGCCAGCAGCCGCGCTAGCGGGGGGGCCGGGGAGCAGTACTTC.

This chain connects TRBV6-5 to TRBJ2-7; 9 bases are shared with TRBD2. V dropped 7 bases and J dropped 2; count of bases not matched to a gene: 6. Per the germline V gene, CDR1 is MNHEY and CDR2 is SVGAGI. The CDR3 totals 14 residues. CDR3 DNA: TGTGCCAGCAAACGGGGCGGGGGGGCCTACGAGCAGTACTTC. Translation: CASKRGGGAYEQYF.

The V call is TRBV4-3, the J call TRBJ2-5, with TRBD1 as a possible D gene (5 bases). The length of the CDR3 is 15 residues. The V end lost 0 bases, the J end lost 3 bases, and 11 bases lay between the germline ends. The germline gives CDR1 LGHNA, CDR2 YSLEER. The CDR3 protein is CASSQDKGSEETQYF. CDR3 nucleotides: TGCGCCAGCAGCCAAGATAAGGGGTCAGAAGAGACCCAGTACTTC.